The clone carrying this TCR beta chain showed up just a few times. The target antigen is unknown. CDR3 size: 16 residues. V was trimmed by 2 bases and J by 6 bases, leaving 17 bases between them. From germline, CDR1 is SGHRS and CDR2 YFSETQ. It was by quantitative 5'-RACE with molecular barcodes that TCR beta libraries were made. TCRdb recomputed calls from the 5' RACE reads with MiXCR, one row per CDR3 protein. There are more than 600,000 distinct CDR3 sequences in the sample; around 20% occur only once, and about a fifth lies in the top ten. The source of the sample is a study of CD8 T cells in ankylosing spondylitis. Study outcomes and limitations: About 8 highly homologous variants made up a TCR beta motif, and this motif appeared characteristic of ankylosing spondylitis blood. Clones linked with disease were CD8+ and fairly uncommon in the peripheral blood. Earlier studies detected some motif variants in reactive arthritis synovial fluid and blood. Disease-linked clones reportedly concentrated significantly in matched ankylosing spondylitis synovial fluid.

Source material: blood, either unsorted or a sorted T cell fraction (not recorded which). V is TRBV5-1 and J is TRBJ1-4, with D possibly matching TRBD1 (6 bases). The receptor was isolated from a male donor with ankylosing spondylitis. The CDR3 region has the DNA TGCGCCAGCAGCTTTGGACAGAAGTTTGCCGATGAAAAACTGTTTTTT. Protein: CASSFGQKFADEKLFF.